This TCR beta chain is from a study of blood T cell repertoires in COVID-19. About the study: Some COVID-19 samples were acute and others convalescent; all came from the United States, Italy and Spain. Sources were T cells, B-cell-depleted T cells, or PBMCs; the material itself was cDNA or gDNA.

Germline values: CDR1 MNHEY, CDR2 SVGAGI. The CDR3 runs to 15 residues. V was pared by 6 bases and J by 4 bases, with 19 bases between. Per the study methods: Estimation of nucleated cell counts relied on the amplification of reference gene primers. Repertoires were generated with immunoSEQ multiplex PCR, while TCRdb's copy carries only in-frame clones and drops some. The V and J calls and clone size come from that table; D and trimming were worked out from the DNA. The sample lists around 200,000 clones; approximately 80% were seen once. Sequencing used peripheral blood. This clonotype was obtained from an elderly woman with acute or convalescent COVID-19. The genes are TRBV6-5 and TRBJ2-7; D is perhaps TRBD2 (6 bases). DNA for the CDR3: TGTGCCAGCAGCCCGTACGGGGGACGAAGTTACGAGCAGTACTTC. It codes for CASSPYGGRSYEQYF.